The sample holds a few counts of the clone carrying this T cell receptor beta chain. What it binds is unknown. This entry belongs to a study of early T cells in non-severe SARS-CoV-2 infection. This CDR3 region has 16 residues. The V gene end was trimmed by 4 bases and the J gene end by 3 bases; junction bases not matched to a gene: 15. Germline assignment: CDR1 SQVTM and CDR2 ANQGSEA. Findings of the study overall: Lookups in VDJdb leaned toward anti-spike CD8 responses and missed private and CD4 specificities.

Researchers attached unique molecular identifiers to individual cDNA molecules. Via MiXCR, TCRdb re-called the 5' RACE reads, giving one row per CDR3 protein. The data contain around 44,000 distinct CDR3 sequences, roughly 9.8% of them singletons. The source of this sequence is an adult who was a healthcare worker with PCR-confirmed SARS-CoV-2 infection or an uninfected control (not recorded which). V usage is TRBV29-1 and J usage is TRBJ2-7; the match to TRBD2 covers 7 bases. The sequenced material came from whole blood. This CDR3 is CSVARDRGGVVYEQYF. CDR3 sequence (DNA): TGCAGCGTTGCAAGGGACCGGGGAGGGGTGGTCTACGAGCAGTACTTC.